This T cell receptor beta chain was recovered during a study of T cells in Graves' hyperthyroidism and ophthalmopathy. Germline V CDR1 and CDR2: SGHRS, YFSETQ. The CDR3 length is 16 residues. V lost 0 bases to trimming and J lost 0 bases, with 11 bases between them. Authors of the study amplified TCR beta CDR3 regions from RNA transcripts. The HTBI primer set was used in a first-round RT-PCR of the TCR CDR3. TCRdb re-called the multiplex PCR reads with MiXCR, one entry per CDR3 protein. The data contain around 250,000 distinct CDR3 sequences, about 15% of them singletons. Many counts were recorded for this clonotype.

The sequence came from a woman in her thirties or forties with Graves' hyperthyroidism that later progressed to Graves' ophthalmopathy. J is TRBJ2-3 and V is TRBV5-1; D is uncertain. The specimen was blood. CDR3 nucleotides: TGCGCCAGCAGCTTGGATTTCAAAACTAGCACAGATACGCAGTATTTT. Amino acid sequence: CASSLDFKTSTDTQYF.